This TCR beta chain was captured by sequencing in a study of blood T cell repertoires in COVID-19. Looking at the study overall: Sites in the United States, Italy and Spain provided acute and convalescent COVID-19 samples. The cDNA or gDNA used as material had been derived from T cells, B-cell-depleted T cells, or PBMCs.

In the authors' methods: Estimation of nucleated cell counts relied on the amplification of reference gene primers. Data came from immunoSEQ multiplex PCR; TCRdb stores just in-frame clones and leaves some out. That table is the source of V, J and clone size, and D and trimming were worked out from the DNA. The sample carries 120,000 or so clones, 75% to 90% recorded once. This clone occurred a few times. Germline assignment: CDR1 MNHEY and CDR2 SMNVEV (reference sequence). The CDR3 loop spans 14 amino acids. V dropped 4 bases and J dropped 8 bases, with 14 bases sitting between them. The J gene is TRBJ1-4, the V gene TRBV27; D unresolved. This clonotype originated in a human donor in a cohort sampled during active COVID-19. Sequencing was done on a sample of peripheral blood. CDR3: CASSWRGVGEKLFF. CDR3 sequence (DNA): TGTGCCAGCAGTTGGCGGGGAGTTGGGGAAAAACTGTTTTTT.